These 26 T cell receptor beta chains originate from one sample sequenced in a study of blood T cells in healthy people across ages. A second PCR, run for roughly 6 to 11 cycles, used a sample-barcoded 5' primer plus a J-beta primer mix. A single record per CDR3 protein comes from TCRdb applying MiXCR to the 5' RACE reads. The table lists about 640,000 distinct CDR3 sequences, approximately 50% of them singletons, with 30% to 45% in the top ten. Sequenced sample: blood. Every receptor here comes from a man aged 55 to 69 in good health.

The chain is built from TRBV25-1 and TRBJ1-1, with D possibly being TRBD1 (5 bases). V was cut by 1 base and J by 1 base, with 13 bases left in between. The CDR3 is 16 amino acids. Per the germline V gene, CDR1 is MGHDK and CDR2 is SYGVNS. The CDR3 loop is CASSEWRAGRNTEAFF. CDR3 DNA sequence: TGTGCCAGCAGTGAATGGAGGGCAGGGCGGAACACTGAAGCTTTCTTT. The full variable domain, rest sourced from reference TRBV25-1 and TRBJ1-1, is EADIYQTPRYLVIGTGKKITLECSQTMGHDKMYWYQQDPGMELHLIHYSYGVNSTEKGDLSSESTVSRIRTEHFPLTLESARPSHTSQYLCASSEWRAGRNTEAFFGQGTRLTVV.

The V gene is TRBV29-1, the J gene TRBJ1-2; D ambiguous. Germline V gene sequence: CDR1 SQVTM, CDR2 ANQGSEA. CDR3 length: 13 residues. The CDR3 coding sequence is TGCAGTGCCGGTGGGGAATTGGGCTATGGCTACACCTTC. Its translation: CSAGGELGYGYTF.

V usage is TRBV20-1 and J usage is TRBJ1-4, with D possibly matching TRBD1 (6 bases). Looked up from germline, CDR1 is DFQATT and CDR2 is SNEGSKA (reference sequence). This CDR3 has 14 residues. V lost 3 bases, J lost 3 bases, and 11 bases lay in between. CDR3 nucleotides: TGCAGTGCTAGTTCGGACAGTTCTAATGAAAAACTGTTTTTT. It translates to CSASSDSSNEKLFF.

This chain connects TRBV29-1 to TRBJ1-1; D not resolved. The V end lost 4 bases, the J end lost 0 bases, and 9 bases lay between the germline ends. The germline CDR1 and CDR2 sequences are SQVTM and ANQGSEA. This CDR3 region has 13 residues. The CDR3 here is CSVAEHMNTEAFF. The CDR3 coding sequence is TGCAGCGTTGCGGAGCACATGAACACTGAAGCTTTCTTT.

The chain has TRBV12-3 or TRBV12-4 and TRBJ2-7; D is undetermined. Trimming stripped 8 bases from V and 3 bases from J, with 17 bases between. The CDR3 extends over 14 amino acids. Here the CDR3 reads CASSVGQSSYEQYF. CDR3 DNA sequence: TGTGCCAGCTCAGTAGGGCAATCCAGCTACGAGCAGTACTTC.

The rearrangement joins TRBV10-3 to TRBJ2-7; possible D gene TRBD1, 5 bases. Germline CDR1 and CDR2: ENHRY and SYGVKD. CDR3 size: 14 residues. V was shortened by 8 bases and J by 0 bases, with 14 bases between the two germline ends. This CDR3 reads CAISAGLSSYEQYF. The CDR3 DNA follows: TGTGCCATCTCGGCAGGGCTAAGCTCCTACGAGCAGTACTTC.

Only a few counts were recorded for this clonotype. The rearrangement joins TRBV6-6 to TRBJ1-6, with D unclear. Germline lookup yields CDR1 MNHNY and CDR2 SVGAGI (reference sequence). Trimming took 6 bases from V and 4 from J, leaving 10 bases between them. The CDR3 extends over 14 amino acids. This CDR3 reads CASRSGNYNSPLHF. CDR3 sequence (DNA): TGTGCCAGCAGGTCCGGAAATTATAATTCACCCCTCCACTTT.

The sample holds a few counts of this clonotype. The chain joins TRBV5-1 to TRBJ1-4; 9 positions match TRBD1. V lost 3 bases to trimming and J lost 6 bases; unmatched junction nucleotides: 6. The CDR3 consists of 15 residues. CDR1 SGHRS and CDR2 YFSETQ come from the germline V gene. The CDR3 DNA reads TGCGCCAGCAGCTACGGTAGGACAGGGGATGAAAAACTGTTTTTT. It encodes CASSYGRTGDEKLFF.

This clonotype turned up a few times. The chain couples TRBV18 to TRBJ1-6; possible D gene TRBD1, 5 bases. The ends were cut back, 4 bases at V and 6 bases at J, with 10 bases in the middle. The CDR3 contains 14 residues. Per germline, CDR1 KGHSH and CDR2 LQKENI. The CDR3 region is CASSQSGVNSPLHF. The CDR3 DNA reads as TGTGCCAGCTCACAATCGGGGGTTAATTCACCCCTCCACTTT.

V gene TRBV7-9 combines with J gene TRBJ1-5, with D maybe TRBD1 (5 bases). Germline V gene sequence: CDR1 SEHNR, CDR2 FQNEAQ (reference sequence). V lost 0 bases and J 1 base, leaving 10 bases between the germline ends. The CDR3 runs 16 residues. The CDR3 region is CASSLAGDGSNQPQHF. The CDR3 DNA sequence: TGTGCCAGCAGCTTAGCGGGGGACGGGAGCAATCAGCCCCAGCATTTT.

In its sample, this clonotype was seen a few times. V gene TRBV20-1 combines with J gene TRBJ2-7; D unresolved. Germline-derived CDR1 and CDR2 are DFQATT and SNEGSKA (reference sequence). V was trimmed by 1 base and J by 3 bases, leaving 10 bases between them. This CDR3 is built from 13 residues. In DNA form, the CDR3 reads TGCAGTGCTAGAGTTCCGACACTCTACGAGCAGTACTTC. Amino acids: CSARVPTLYEQYF.

A word on this clonotype: One junction end disagrees with the germline gene, perhaps due to a read error. This sequence joins TRBV7-8 and TRBJ1-4; D gene unclear. The germline V gene has CDR1 SGHVS and CDR2 FQNEAQ. The CDR3 extends over 14 amino acids. The CDR3 sequence: CASSFSENNEKLSF. The CDR3 region has the DNA TGTGCCAGCAGCTTTTCGGAAAATAATGAAAAACTGTCTTTT.

Written as DNA, the CDR3 is TGCAGTGCTAGGGATCCCGGACTAGCGGACCCTAGCTCCTACGAGCAGTACTTC. It translates to CSARDPGLADPSSYEQYF. V and J are TRBV20-1 and TRBJ2-7, with TRBD2 matching 10 bases. Germline trimming cut 3 bases from V and 0 bases from J; bases unmatched to any gene: 14. CDR3 length: 18 amino acids. Germline loops: CDR1 DFQATT, CDR2 SNEGSKA (reference sequence).

The rearrangement uses TRBV6-6 and TRBJ1-2, with 7 bases identical to TRBD1. CDR3 length: 14 residues. The trim removed 7 bases at V and 4 bases at J, leaving 9 bases unmatched. CDR1 is MNHNY and CDR2 is SVGAGI in the germline V gene (reference sequence). CDR3 sequence: CASTTPGQAYGYTF. CDR3 nucleotides: TGTGCCAGCACCACTCCCGGACAGGCCTATGGCTACACCTTC.

This chain uses TRBV12-3 or TRBV12-4 with TRBJ2-3; D ambiguous. Trimming took off 3 bases at V and 4 bases at J, with 5 bases between the two ends. The CDR3 runs 12 residues. CDR3 loop: CASSFRSDTQYF. CDR3 nucleotides: TGTGCCAGCAGTTTCCGATCAGATACGCAGTATTTT.

The chain has TRBV7-2 and TRBJ2-3; D not certain. Germline CDR1 is SGHTA and CDR2 is FQGNSA. There are 15 residues in the CDR3. The V gene lost 6 bases and the J gene lost 0 bases, with 13 bases spanning the gap. CDR3 DNA: TGTGCCAGCAGAAAAGAACCGAGTAGCACAGATACGCAGTATTTT. Translation: CASRKEPSSTDTQYF.

This clonotype was detected ten times or more. The chain joins TRBV25-1 to TRBJ2-7; no clear D. Germline lookup yields CDR1 MGHDK and CDR2 SYGVNS. Trimming cost V 4 bases and J 2 bases, with 6 bases left between them. This CDR3 comprises 12 residues. The CDR3 region is CASSGVTYEQYF. The CDR3 nucleotides are TGTGCCAGCAGTGGGGTTACCTACGAGCAGTACTTC.

The chain joins TRBV20-1 to TRBJ2-1, with D perhaps assigned TRBD1 or TRBD2 (5 bases each). Germline V gene sequence: CDR1 DFQATT, CDR2 SNEGSKA (reference sequence). The CDR3 runs to 15 residues. Trimming removed 0 bases from V and 4 bases from J, with 13 bases in between. The CDR3 bases are TGCAGTGCTAGAGATCGGAGGTGGGGGTACAATGAGCAGTTCTTC. It codes for CSARDRRWGYNEQFF.

This clonotype was found once. This sequence joins TRBV9 and TRBJ2-3; 11 nucleotides match TRBD2. The CDR3 sequence is 17 residues long. Germline CDR1 is SGDLS and CDR2 is YYNGEE. V lost 4 bases to trimming and J lost 4 bases; unmatched junction nucleotides: 11. CDR3 amino acids: CASSPRLAGIGADTQYF. CDR3 nucleotides: TGTGCCAGCAGCCCAAGACTAGCGGGGATAGGTGCAGATACGCAGTATTTT. The full variable domain, its missing parts supplied by reference TRBV9 and TRBJ2-3, is DSGVTQTPKHLITATGQRVTLRCSPRSGDLSVYWYQQSLDQGLQFLIQYYNGEERAKGNILERFSAQQFPDLHSELNLSSLELGDSALYFCASSPRLAGIGADTQYFGPGTRLTVL.

This clonotype has just a few counts. The chain combines TRBV3-1 with TRBJ2-7; 7 bases are shared with TRBD1. CDR3 size: 15 residues. Germline V lookup: CDR1 LGHDT, CDR2 YNNKEL (reference sequence). V was clipped by 1 base and J by 4 bases; unmatched bases: 7. The CDR3 DNA follows: TGTGCCAGCAGCCAAGGGGTGAGGACAGGATACGAGCAGTACTTC. It specifies CASSQGVRTGYEQYF.

This clonotype was observed a handful of times. This chain connects TRBV24-1 to TRBJ2-3; D gene unclear. The CDR3 is 13 residues long. In germline, CDR1 is KGHDR, CDR2 SFDVKD. Deletions cut 5 bases from V and 2 bases from J, with 7 bases between. This CDR3 is CATSVGSTDTQYF. CDR3 DNA sequence: TGTGCCACCAGTGTGGGCTCCACAGATACGCAGTATTTT.

The rearrangement links TRBV9 to TRBJ2-1; the D is unclear. From germline, CDR1 is SGDLS and CDR2 YYNGEE. CDR3 length: 15 residues. V was clipped by 2 bases and J by 8 bases, with 17 bases between them. For the CDR3, the DNA is TGTGCCAGCAGCGTTAGTTCTATTTCTCGGGATGAGCAGTTCTTC. It encodes CASSVSSISRDEQFF. The full variable domain, completed using reference TRBV9 and TRBJ2-1, is DSGVTQTPKHLITATGQRVTLRCSPRSGDLSVYWYQQSLDQGLQFLIQYYNGEERAKGNILERFSAQQFPDLHSELNLSSLELGDSALYFCASSVSSISRDEQFFGPGTRLTVL.

The chain carries TRBV11-2 and TRBJ2-7; D perhaps matches TRBD2 (5 bases). The V end was cut by 1 base, the J end by 2 bases, with 12 bases between. The germline CDR1 and CDR2 sequences are SGHAT and FQNNGV. This CDR3 region has 15 residues. CDR3 residues: CASSLGEGRPYEQYF. DNA for the CDR3: TGTGCCAGCAGCTTAGGAGAGGGCAGACCCTACGAGCAGTACTTC.

This chain links TRBV6-6 with TRBJ1-1, with D uncertain. V lost 10 bases and J lost 1, with 13 bases in between. The CDR3 sequence is 13 residues long. Germline V gene data show CDR1 as MNHNY and CDR2 as SVGAGI (reference sequence). The CDR3 DNA is TGTGCCATCGACCCGATACGGAACACTGAAGCTTTCTTT. Translated: CAIDPIRNTEAFF.

CDR3 nucleotides: TGTGCCAGCAGTTTCCTACAGGGGGAAGAGACCCAGTACTTC. Amino acids: CASSFLQGEETQYF. The J gene is TRBJ2-5, the V gene TRBV27, with 8 nucleotides matching TRBD1. Germline values: CDR1 MNHEY, CDR2 SMNVEV (reference sequence). Trimming cost V 3 bases and J 3 bases; bases outside gene matches: 3. The CDR3 is made up of 14 amino acids.

The rearrangement joins TRBV5-1 to TRBJ2-7; 10 bases match TRBD2. Germline V CDR1 and CDR2: SGHRS, YFSETQ. Trimming took 1 base from V and 7 from J; bases not matched to a gene: 8. There are 15 residues in the CDR3. CDR3 bases: TGCGCCAGCAGCTTGACACTAGCGGGGCACAATGAGCAGTACTTC. As protein: CASSLTLAGHNEQYF.